This T cell receptor (beta chain) was observed in a study of control samples from healthy donors and cancer patients. Data came from immunoSEQ multiplex PCR; TCRdb stores just in-frame clones and leaves some out. This repertoire shows around 80,000 clones, around 87% found once; its top ten account for roughly 20%. This clonotype was sampled from a man aged 50 to 59 in good health. Sequences were obtained from blood.

The CDR3 loop reads CASSSAGTGRNSPLHF. CDR3 coding DNA: TGTGCCAGCAGCTCCGCCGGGACAGGGAGAAACTCACCCCTCCACTTT. This chain uses TRBV13 with TRBJ1-6, with TRBD1 identical over 9 bases. V trimming: 4 bases; J trimming: 10 bases; junction bases outside the gene matches: 11. The length of the CDR3 is 16 residues. CDR1 and CDR2 (germline): PRHDT, FYEKMQ (reference sequence).